The 11 T cell receptor beta chains below come from one sample, sequenced in a study of CD4 T cells in relation to SARS-CoV-2 and coronaviruses. No antigen is known for these receptors. The unexposed donors gave CD4+ T cells in about 2010-2018, prior to COVID-19. Isolation of CD4+ T cells took place after about 9 days in culture. The protocol was immunoSEQ multiplex PCR, while the TCRdb copy is restricted to in-frame clones and leaves out a portion. The table has 20,000 to 30,000 clones, 73% seen once. The sequenced sample consisted of CD4+ T cells from PBMCs, cultured in vitro. The receptors were gathered from a human donor in good health.

The CDR3 protein is CASSRDRDYEQYF. The CDR3 DNA sequence: TGTGCCAGCAGCCGGGACAGGGATTACGAGCAGTACTTC. The gene calls are TRBV7-9 and TRBJ2-7; 9 nucleotides agree with TRBD1. The length of the CDR3 is 13 residues. Germline V gene data show CDR1 as SEHNR and CDR2 as FQNEAQ (reference sequence). The trim removed 5 bases at V and 4 bases at J, leaving 3 bases unmatched. The entire variable domain, with the rest obtained from reference TRBV7-9 and TRBJ2-7, is as follows: DTGVSQNPRHKITKRGQNVTFRCDPISEHNRLYWYRQTLGQGPEFLTYFQNEAQLEKSRLLSDRFSAERPKGSFSTLEIQRTEQGDSAMYLCASSRDRDYEQYFGPGTRLTVT.

CDR3: CASSQDLTLYNEQFF. The CDR3 nucleotides read TGTGCCAGCAGCCAAGATTTGACACTCTACAATGAGCAGTTCTTC. The V call is TRBV14, the J call TRBJ2-1; no definite D call. Germline CDR1 and CDR2: SGHDN and FVKESK. Trimming removed 0 bases at V and 3 bases at J, with 9 bases between. The CDR3 runs to 15 residues. Together with reference TRBV14 and TRBJ2-1, the CDR3 gives the full variable domain: EAGVTQFPSHSVIEKGQTVTLRCDPISGHDNLYWYRRVMGKEIKFLLHFVKESKQDESGMPNNRFLAERTGGTYSTLKVQPAELEDSGVYFCASSQDLTLYNEQFFGPGTRLTVL.

This chain links TRBV5-6 with TRBJ2-2; 8 nucleotides agree with TRBD1. The length of the CDR3 is 16 residues. In germline, CDR1 is SGHDT, CDR2 YYEEEE. The V gene end was trimmed by 0 bases and the J gene end by 4 bases; junction bases not matched to a gene: 5. The chain's CDR3 is CASSLVRGRRTGELFF. As DNA, the CDR3 is TGTGCCAGCAGCTTGGTCAGGGGGCGCCGCACCGGGGAGCTGTTTTTT. Together with reference TRBV5-6 and TRBJ2-2, the CDR3 gives the full variable domain: DAGVTQSPTHLIKTRGQQVTLRCSPKSGHDTVSWYQQALGQGPQFIFQYYEEEERQRGNFPDRFSGHQFPNYSSELNVNALLLGDSALYLCASSLVRGRRTGELFFGEGSRLTVL.

This clone was detected only a few times. The rearrangement links TRBV2 to TRBJ2-7, with a tentative D call TRBD1 (6 bases). Germline V gene lookup returns CDR1 SNHLY and CDR2 FYNNEI. Between the trimmed V and J ends, which lost 6 bases and 3 bases, there was a span of 12 bases. The CDR3 totals 13 residues. The chain's CDR3 is CASRVGTRYEQYF. CDR3 bases: TGTGCCAGCAGGGTCGGGACACGCTACGAGCAGTACTTC.

The gene calls are TRBV5-1 and TRBJ1-4, with D perhaps matching TRBD1 (5 bases). Trimming removed 4 bases at V and 0 bases at J, with 16 bases between. Germline V CDR1 and CDR2: SGHRS, YFSETQ. This CDR3 comprises 17 residues. The CDR3 DNA is TGCGCCAGCAGCGCAGGAACAGGAGATGCAACTAATGAAAAACTGTTTTTT. This codes for CASSAGTGDATNEKLFF.

The rearrangement links TRBV19 to TRBJ1-5; the D is unclear. Looked up from germline, CDR1 is LNHDA and CDR2 is SQIVND (reference sequence). The CDR3 totals 15 residues. Trimming pared 3 bases from V and 0 bases from J, leaving 9 bases between. CDR3 residues: CASSIIFGSNQPQHF. The CDR3 DNA reads TGTGCCAGTAGTATTATTTTCGGTAGCAATCAGCCCCAGCATTTT.

The chain employs TRBV24-1 and TRBJ2-3, with D perhaps matching TRBD1 (6 bases). Deletions cut 8 bases from V and 0 bases from J, with 11 bases between. Germline V gene data show CDR1 as KGHDR and CDR2 as SFDVKD. CDR3 length: 14 amino acids. CDR3 nucleotide sequence: TGTGCCACCAATACAGGGTCTAGCACAGATACGCAGTATTTT. Encoded protein: CATNTGSSTDTQYF.

The V call is TRBV27, the J call TRBJ2-3, with 11 bases matching TRBD2. The CDR3 extends over 16 amino acids. In germline, CDR1 is MNHEY, CDR2 SMNVEV (reference sequence). V lost 8 bases, J lost 5 bases, and 12 bases stayed unmatched. CDR3 protein: CASWKALAGGIDTQYF. CDR3 DNA: TGTGCCAGCTGGAAAGCCCTAGCGGGGGGTATAGATACGCAGTATTTT.

The chain has TRBV3-1 (or the pseudogene TRBV3-2) and TRBJ2-3; 12 bases are shared with TRBD2. Germline V gene data show CDR1 as LGHDT and CDR2 as YNNKEL (reference sequence). The J segment lost 6 bases and the V segment lost 4 bases, leaving 8 bases of the junction unmatched. The CDR3 length is 16 residues. The CDR3 nucleotides are TGTGCCAGCAGCCTCCTAGCGGGGGGGCCGAAGGATACGCAGTATTTT. It codes for CASSLLAGGPKDTQYF.

This clone was picked up a small number of times. This chain joins TRBV7-9 and TRBJ2-1; D gene uncertain. V was trimmed by 7 bases and J by 5 bases, leaving 15 bases between them. Germline assignment: CDR1 SEHNR and CDR2 FQNEAQ (reference sequence). The CDR3 contains 14 residues. The DNA for the CDR3 is TGTGCCAGCACCACGGACCTAGTTAACAATGAGCAGTTCTTC. Its protein is CASTTDLVNNEQFF.

The chain couples TRBV2 to TRBJ2-3, with 10 bases aligning to TRBD2. The CDR3 covers 15 residues. Trimming took 7 bases from V and 5 from J; bases not matched to a gene: 9. The germline CDR1 and CDR2 sequences are SNHLY and FYNNEI. The CDR3 sequence: CASTGQRGGVDTQYF. CDR3 bases: TGTGCCAGCACCGGGCAGCGGGGGGGTGTAGATACGCAGTATTTT. Combining the CDR3 with reference TRBV2 and TRBJ2-3 gives the whole variable domain EPEVTQTPSHQVTQMGQEVILRCVPISNHLYFYWYRQILGQKVEFLVSFYNNEISEKSEIFDDQFSVERPDGSNFTLKIRSTKLEDSAMYFCASTGQRGGVDTQYFGPGTRLTVL.